The 5 T cell receptor beta chains below were found in one sample sequenced in a study of T-cell memory formation after mild COVID-19. Using its own MiXCR run on the 5' RACE reads, TCRdb lists one record per CDR3 protein. The table has about 350,000 distinct CDR3 sequences, about 13% seen once. The sample comprised PBMCs or a T cell subset sorted from them (not recorded which). These receptors were collected from a man in his late teens or twenties who had mild COVID-19 (a few samples of this study predate the infection). Cell type and time point are not known.

This clonotype has only a few counts. The chain employs TRBV29-1 and TRBJ1-1; D remains ambiguous. The V end lost 7 bases, the J end lost 0 bases, and 12 bases lay between the germline ends. The CDR3 extends over 13 amino acids. CDR1 and CDR2 (germline): SQVTM, ANQGSEA. CDR3 nucleotides: TGCAGCGCCGTGACACTTATGAACACTGAAGCTTTCTTT. It codes for CSAVTLMNTEAFF.

This clonotype was detected a few times. Germline is not matched at one junction end, which may reflect a read error. The chain carries TRBV5-1 and TRBJ1-6; TRBD1 matches at 7 bases. Germline CDR1 is SGHRS and CDR2 is YFSETQ. The CDR3 is 15 amino acids. The CDR3 protein is CASSGDSVYSSPLHF. The CDR3 DNA is TGCGCCAGCAGCGGGGACAGTGTTTATAGTTCACCCCTCCACTTT. The full variable domain, with the rest looked up from reference TRBV5-1 and TRBJ1-6, is KAGVTQTPRYLIKTRGQQVTLSCSPISGHRSVSWYQQTPGQGLQFLFEYFSETQRNKGNFPGRFSGRQFSNSRSEMNVSTLELGDSALYLCASSGDSVYSSPLHFGNGTRLTVT.

This clonotype has a handful of counts. The chain employs TRBV6-2 or TRBV6-3 and TRBJ1-1, with 9 bases fitting TRBD1. V lost 5 bases to trimming and J lost 4 bases; unmatched junction nucleotides: 14. Germline V lookup: CDR1 MNHEY, CDR2 SVGEGT. The CDR3 has 17 amino acids. CDR3 nucleotide sequence: TGTGCCAGCAGTCCCGGGACAGGGTTTAAGGTGCGCACTGAAGCTTTCTTT. This sequence encodes CASSPGTGFKVRTEAFF.

The V and J genes are TRBV5-4 and TRBJ2-3; D perhaps matches TRBD2 (6 bases). CDR1 is SGHNT, CDR2 YYREEE, per germline (reference sequence). The V and J ends lost 4 bases and 1 base respectively, with 13 bases between them. This CDR3 has 15 residues. The CDR3 loop reads CASSPGIAGTDTQYF. DNA for the CDR3: TGTGCCAGCAGCCCCGGGATAGCGGGCACAGATACGCAGTATTTT.

As DNA, the CDR3 is TGTGCCAGTAGCGCGTTGGTAGGTGAAGCTTTCTTT. This encodes CASSALVGEAFF. The V call is TRBV19, the J call TRBJ1-1; no clear D gene. Per the germline V gene, CDR1 is LNHDA and CDR2 is SQIVND (reference sequence). The V and J ends lost 6 bases and 7 bases respectively, with 12 bases between them. The CDR3 is 12 amino acids.